This T cell receptor beta chain comes out of a study of blood T cell repertoires in COVID-19. This table comes from immunoSEQ multiplex PCR, and its TCRdb copy is limited to in-frame clones, with some not included. The sample shows approximately 160,000 clones, 80% to 90% of them seen only once. The V gene's germline CDR1 is SGDLS and CDR2 YYNGEE. The CDR3 length is 15 residues. V was cut by 2 bases and J by 4 bases, with 13 bases left in between. This receptor was identified in a man aged 40-49 years who had recovered from COVID-19. The chain couples TRBV9 to TRBJ2-1; D perhaps matches TRBD1 (5 bases). Sequencing was done on a sample of peripheral blood. CDR3 loop: CASSVRDSLYNEQFF. CDR3 nucleotide sequence: TGTGCCAGCAGCGTCCGCGACAGCCTATACAATGAGCAGTTCTTC. The full variable domain, with the rest looked up from reference TRBV9 and TRBJ2-1, is DSGVTQTPKHLITATGQRVTLRCSPRSGDLSVYWYQQSLDQGLQFLIQYYNGEERAKGNILERFSAQQFPDLHSELNLSSLELGDSALYFCASSVRDSLYNEQFFGPGTRLTVL.